One sample yielded the 17 T cell receptor beta chains listed below, sequenced in a study of T cells in Graves' hyperthyroidism and ophthalmopathy. Amplification yielded TCR beta CDR3 regions, with RNA transcripts as the source. The HTBI set primed first-round TCR CDR3 RT-PCR. TCRdb fed the multiplex PCR reads into MiXCR, producing one record per CDR3 protein. Of 250,000 or so distinct CDR3 sequences detected, 14% to 15% appear once; the ten largest clones hold 13%. The sequenced sample was blood. The source of these receptors is a woman aged 40 to 50 with Graves' hyperthyroidism that later progressed to Graves' ophthalmopathy.

The table lists this clonotype with many counts. The genes are TRBV19 and TRBJ1-1, with D uncertain. The CDR3 is made up of 15 amino acids. Looked up from germline, CDR1 is LNHDA and CDR2 is SQIVND (reference sequence). Trimming cost V 4 bases and J 1 base, with 13 bases left between them. CDR3 nucleotides: TGTGCCAGTAGTAAAGGACCCATTTCGAACACTGAAGCTTTCTTT. It is translated as CASSKGPISNTEAFF.

This clonotype was detected a few times. The J gene is TRBJ2-2, the V gene TRBV5-6; no reliable D call. Per germline, CDR1 SGHDT and CDR2 YYEEEE. Deletions cut 2 bases from V and 4 bases from J, with 12 bases between. The CDR3 contains 15 residues. The CDR3: CASSFPKGPTGELFF. CDR3 bases: TGTGCCAGCAGCTTCCCAAAGGGTCCCACCGGGGAGCTGTTTTTT.

This clonotype was seen only a few times. The chain has TRBV7-3 and TRBJ2-7; 9 bases line up with TRBD1. Germline values: CDR1 SGHTA, CDR2 FQGTGA. The CDR3 has 13 residues. V lost 4 bases to trimming and J lost 8 bases; unmatched junction nucleotides: 6. CDR3 nucleotide sequence: TGTGCCAGCAGCTCACAACAGGGGGCCAAGCAGTACTTC. Protein product: CASSSQQGAKQYF.

This clonotype was recorded many times. The chain is built from TRBV15 and TRBJ1-4; D might be TRBD1 (5 bases). The CDR3 covers 11 residues. Germline loops: CDR1 LNHNV, CDR2 YYDKDF (reference sequence). V was clipped by 4 bases and J by 10 bases, with 7 bases between them. The CDR3 sequence is CATSTGGKLFF. For the CDR3, the DNA is TGTGCCACCAGCACTGGGGGAAAACTGTTTTTT.

This clonotype was seen ten or more times. The chain is built from TRBV28 and TRBJ2-7; 8 bases align to TRBD1. Germline lookup yields CDR1 MDHEN and CDR2 SYDVKM. The length of the CDR3 is 12 residues. The trim removed 8 bases at V and 3 bases at J, leaving 3 bases unmatched. The CDR3 DNA reads as TGTGCCAGCCGGGGACAGGTCTACGAGCAGTACTTC. Translation gives CASRGQVYEQYF.

This clonotype was recorded once. The chain uses TRBV6-5 and TRBJ2-3; D not resolved. Trimming took 8 bases from V and 4 from J, leaving 10 bases between them. This CDR3 contains 12 residues. CDR1 and CDR2 (germline): MNHEY, SVGAGI. The CDR3 DNA is TGTGCCAGCGGGTTCTCGGCAGATACGCAGTATTTT. It encodes CASGFSADTQYF.

This clonotype was recorded many times. The V gene is TRBV5-1, the J gene TRBJ2-3; TRBD2 matches at 9 bases. The CDR3 spans 17 residues. Germline V gene sequence: CDR1 SGHRS, CDR2 YFSETQ. The J segment lost 0 bases and the V segment lost 0 bases, leaving 5 bases of the junction unmatched. CDR3 nucleotides: TGCGCCAGCAGCTTGGTTCAACTAGCGGGCAGCACAGATACGCAGTATTTT. It codes for CASSLVQLAGSTDTQYF.

Ten or more counts support this clonotype. J is TRBJ2-1 and V is TRBV20-1; TRBD1 aligns across 7 bases. Germline CDR1 reads DFQATT; CDR2 reads SNEGSKA (reference sequence). The CDR3 sequence is 12 residues long. V lost 8 bases to trimming and J lost 1 base; unmatched junction nucleotides: 2. Here the CDR3 reads CSPGQSYNEQFF. The DNA for the CDR3 is TGCAGTCCGGGACAGTCCTACAATGAGCAGTTCTTC.

In its sample, this clonotype was seen many times. The chain links TRBV28 to TRBJ2-7; no clear D gene. CDR1 is MDHEN and CDR2 is SYDVKM in the germline V gene. V dropped 10 bases and J dropped 0 bases, with 10 bases sitting between them. The CDR3 loop spans 12 amino acids. For the CDR3, the DNA is TGTGCCACCCAAACGACCTCCTACGAGCAGTACTTC. Its translation is CATQTTSYEQYF.

This clonotype was recorded many times. This chain links TRBV2 with TRBJ1-2; D is ambiguous. CDR3 size: 14 residues. Germline lookup yields CDR1 SNHLY and CDR2 FYNNEI. V gave up 6 bases and J gave up 0 bases, with 11 bases separating them. The CDR3 loop is CASSDPLTNYGYTF. The CDR3 DNA reads TGTGCCAGCAGCGACCCCCTAACTAACTATGGCTACACCTTC.

This clonotype appeared a few times. A much larger clone differs from this one at a single base, so this may be a read error. V and J are TRBV12-5 and TRBJ2-1; D ambiguous. The CDR3 length is 15 residues. Trimming took off 1 base at V and 5 bases at J, with 12 bases between the two ends. The V gene's germline CDR1 is LGHNT and CDR2 FRNRAP. CDR3 sequence: CASGLGGTRHNEQFF. For the CDR3, the DNA is TGTGCTAGTGGTTTGGGCGGCACCCGACACAATGAGCAGTTCTTC.

At least ten counts were recorded for this clonotype. This chain joins TRBV7-2 and TRBJ2-1; the match to TRBD2 covers 10 bases. Germline V gives CDR1 SGHTA, CDR2 FQGNSA. The CDR3 extends over 17 amino acids. V lost 5 bases to trimming and J lost 7 bases; unmatched junction nucleotides: 14. The CDR3 loop reads CASSISASGRGGNEQFF. For the CDR3, the DNA is TGTGCCAGCAGCATATCGGCTAGCGGGAGAGGTGGGAATGAGCAGTTCTTC.

This clonotype was picked up many times. The V gene is TRBV7-8, the J gene TRBJ2-3, with TRBD2 matching over 10 bases. The CDR3 is 17 residues long. V shed 0 bases and J 2 bases; nucleotides not matched to a gene: 5. CDR1 is SGHVS, CDR2 FQNEAQ, per germline. CDR3 in DNA: TGTGCCAGCAGCTTAGCGCGCGGACTAGCGGACACAGATACGCAGTATTTT. It translates to CASSLARGLADTDTQYF.

This clonotype has ten or more counts. The V call is TRBV29-1, the J call TRBJ1-1, with D maybe TRBD1 (5 bases). Deletions cut 1 base from V and 0 bases from J, with 12 bases between. CDR1 and CDR2 (germline): SQVTM, ANQGSEA. The CDR3 contains 15 residues. CDR3 nucleotides: TGCAGCGTTGAAGGGGGGACCACTATGAACACTGAAGCTTTCTTT. Its protein product is CSVEGGTTMNTEAFF.

Points on this clonotype: A junction boundary mismatches the germline segment, possibly from a read error. The chain carries TRBV4-1 and TRBJ2-2, with 8 bases that match TRBD1. CDR3 size: 15 residues. The germline CDR1 and CDR2 sequences are MGHRA and YSYEKL. The CDR3 nucleotides read TGCGCCAGCAGCCCGCGGACAGGGAACCCCGGGGAGCTGTTTTTT. Amino acids: CASSPRTGNPGELFF.

This clonotype was seen at least ten times. The CDR3 DNA sequence: TGTGCCAGCAGTTCATCCGGGACAGGGTATGAAAAACTGTTTTTT. Its translation: CASSSSGTGYEKLFF. The V and J genes are TRBV6-2 or TRBV6-3 and TRBJ1-4; 9 nucleotides align to TRBD1. Per germline, CDR1 MNHEY and CDR2 SVGEGT. The ends lost 4 bases at V and 6 bases at J; junction bases unmatched: 6. The length of the CDR3 is 15 residues.

This clonotype was seen repeatedly, ten times or more. The chain is built from TRBV2 and TRBJ1-2; 8 nucleotides align to TRBD1. V shed 7 bases, J shed 3 bases, and the junction held 4 bases outside the gene matches. Germline V CDR1 and CDR2: SNHLY, FYNNEI. The CDR3 spans 13 residues. The CDR3 spells CASNRGIDYGYTF. Written as DNA, the CDR3 is TGTGCCAGCAACAGGGGGATAGACTATGGCTACACCTTC.